Detailed here is one TCR beta chain. Antigen specificity is unknown. This sample was included in a study of radiotherapy plus CTLA-4 blockade in lung cancer. Background on the study: Of all patients, over 15% responded objectively and roughly 31% showed disease control.

Sequenced by immunoSEQ multiplex PCR; TCRdb stores in-frame clones only, minus some. There are about 62,000 clones in the sample; approximately 76% occur only once, and 2.5% to 3.5% lies in the top ten. General study points: Strongest reported response predictors: early blood clone changes and post-radiation interferon-beta. Peripheral blood showed expansion of tumor-derived TCR clones after radiotherapy and ipilimumab.

Germline loops: CDR1 SGHRS, CDR2 YFSETQ. There are 15 residues in the CDR3. Patients in the study, people with chemo-refractory metastatic non-small-cell lung cancer, received focal radiation plus ipilimumab CTLA-4 blockade. Sequencing used peripheral blood, obtained from a patient treated with radiotherapy plus ipilimumab. The sequence was collected from a human donor with non-small cell lung cancer who had a complete response to radiotherapy plus ipilimumab. The rearrangement joins TRBV5-1 to TRBJ2-7, with 7 nucleotides matching TRBD1. The end of the DNA is better explained by TRBJ2-5, so the J call may be wrong. DNA for the CDR3: TGCGCCAGCAGCTTGGAGGCAGGGGGCCAAGAGACCCAGTACTTC. This sequence encodes CASSLEAGGQETQYF.